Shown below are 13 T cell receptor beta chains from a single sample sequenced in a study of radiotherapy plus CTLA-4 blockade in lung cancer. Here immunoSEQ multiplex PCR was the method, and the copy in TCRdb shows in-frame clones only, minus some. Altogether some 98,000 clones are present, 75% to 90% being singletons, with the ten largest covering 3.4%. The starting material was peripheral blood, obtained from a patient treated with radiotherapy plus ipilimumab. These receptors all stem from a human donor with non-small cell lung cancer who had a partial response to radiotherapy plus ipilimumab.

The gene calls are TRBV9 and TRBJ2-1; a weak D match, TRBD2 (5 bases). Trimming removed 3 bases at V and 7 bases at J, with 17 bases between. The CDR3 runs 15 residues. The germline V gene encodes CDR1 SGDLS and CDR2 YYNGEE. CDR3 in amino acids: CASSELADDRNEQFF. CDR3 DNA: TGTGCCAGCAGCGAGCTAGCCGACGATCGGAATGAGCAGTTCTTC.

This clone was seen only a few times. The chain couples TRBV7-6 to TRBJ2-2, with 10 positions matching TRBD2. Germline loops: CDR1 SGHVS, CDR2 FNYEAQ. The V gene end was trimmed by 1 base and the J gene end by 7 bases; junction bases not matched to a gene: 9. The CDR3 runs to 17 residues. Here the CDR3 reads CASSLVAAGGPSGELFF. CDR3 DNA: TGTGCCAGCAGCTTAGTGGCAGCGGGAGGGCCGAGCGGGGAGCTGTTTTTT.

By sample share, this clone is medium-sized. Here the CDR3 reads CASTSDWSGELFF. As DNA, the CDR3 is TGTGCCAGTACTTCTGACTGGTCCGGGGAGCTGTTTTTT. The J gene is TRBJ2-2, the V gene TRBV2; no reliable D call. The germline V and J ends were trimmed by 9 bases and 6 bases, with 14 bases remaining between them. The length of the CDR3 is 13 residues. The germline gives CDR1 SNHLY, CDR2 FYNNEI.

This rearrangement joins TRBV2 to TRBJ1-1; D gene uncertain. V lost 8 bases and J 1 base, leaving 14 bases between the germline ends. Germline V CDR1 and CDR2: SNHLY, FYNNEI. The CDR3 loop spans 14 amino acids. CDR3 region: CASLREQSNTEAFF. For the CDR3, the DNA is TGTGCCAGCCTGAGGGAACAGTCGAACACTGAAGCTTTCTTT.

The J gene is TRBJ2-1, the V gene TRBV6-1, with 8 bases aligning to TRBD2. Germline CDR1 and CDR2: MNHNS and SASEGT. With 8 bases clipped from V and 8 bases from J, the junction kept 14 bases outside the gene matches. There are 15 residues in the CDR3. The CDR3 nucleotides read TGTGCCAGCGCGCGAACGGGACTAGTCGATGATGAGCAGTTCTTC. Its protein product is CASARTGLVDDEQFF.

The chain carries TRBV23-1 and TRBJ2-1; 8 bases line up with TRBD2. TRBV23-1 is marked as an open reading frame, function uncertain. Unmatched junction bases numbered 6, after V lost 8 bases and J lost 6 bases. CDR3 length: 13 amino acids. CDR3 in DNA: TGCGCCAGCCGGGGGGGGCAGGGCAATGAGCAGTTCTTC. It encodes CASRGGQGNEQFF.

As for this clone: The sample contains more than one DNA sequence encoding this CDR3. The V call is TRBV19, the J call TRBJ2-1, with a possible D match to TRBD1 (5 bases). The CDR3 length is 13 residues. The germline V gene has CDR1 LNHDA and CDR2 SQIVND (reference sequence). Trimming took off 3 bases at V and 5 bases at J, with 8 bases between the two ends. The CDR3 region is CASSIGRDNEQFF. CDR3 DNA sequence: TGTGCCAGTAGTATCGGCAGGGACAATGAGCAGTTCTTC.

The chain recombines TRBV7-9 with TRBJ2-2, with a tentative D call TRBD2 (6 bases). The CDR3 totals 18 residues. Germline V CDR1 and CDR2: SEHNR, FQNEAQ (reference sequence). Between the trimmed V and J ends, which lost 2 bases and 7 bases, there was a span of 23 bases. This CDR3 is CASSLRGGGSGSGGELFF. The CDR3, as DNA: TGTGCCAGCAGCTTAAGGGGTGGGGGAAGCGGGTCCGGCGGGGAGCTGTTTTTT.

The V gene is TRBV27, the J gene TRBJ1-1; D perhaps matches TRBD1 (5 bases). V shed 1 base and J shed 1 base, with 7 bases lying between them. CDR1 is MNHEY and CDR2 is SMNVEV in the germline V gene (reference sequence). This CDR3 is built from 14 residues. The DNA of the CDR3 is TGTGCCAGCAGTTTATTAGGACAGAACACTGAAGCTTTCTTT. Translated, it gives CASSLLGQNTEAFF.

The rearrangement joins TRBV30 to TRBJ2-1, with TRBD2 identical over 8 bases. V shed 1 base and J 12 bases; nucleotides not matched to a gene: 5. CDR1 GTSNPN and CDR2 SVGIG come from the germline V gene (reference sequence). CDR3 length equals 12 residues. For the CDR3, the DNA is TGTGCCTGGAGTGCCGGGACTAGTTGGCAGTTCTTC. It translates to CAWSAGTSWQFF.

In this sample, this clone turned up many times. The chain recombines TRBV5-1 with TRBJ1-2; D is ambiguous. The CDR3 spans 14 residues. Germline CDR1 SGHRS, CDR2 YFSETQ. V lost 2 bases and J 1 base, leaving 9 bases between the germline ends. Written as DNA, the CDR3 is TGCGCCAGCAGCTTAGAGTCCGTTAACTATGGCTACACCTTC. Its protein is CASSLESVNYGYTF.

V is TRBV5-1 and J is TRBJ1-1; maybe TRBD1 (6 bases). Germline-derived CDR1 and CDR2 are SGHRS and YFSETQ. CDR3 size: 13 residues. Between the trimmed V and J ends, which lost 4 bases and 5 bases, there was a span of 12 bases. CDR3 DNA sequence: TGCGCCAGCAGCCTGGACAGCAGGACTGAAGCTTTCTTT. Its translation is CASSLDSRTEAFF.

Here the CDR3 reads CASSESLGRPPMNTEAFF. The DNA of the CDR3 is TGCGCCAGCAGTGAGTCTTTGGGGAGGCCACCTATGAACACTGAAGCTTTCTTT. This chain links TRBV10-1 with TRBJ1-1; D gene unclear. Germline lookup yields CDR1 WNHNN and CDR2 SYGVQD (reference sequence). The germline V and J ends were trimmed by 0 bases and 0 bases, with 17 bases remaining between them. This CDR3 comprises 18 residues.